One and the same sample provided the 30 T cell receptor beta chains below, sequenced in a study of control samples from healthy donors and cancer patients. Only in-frame clones appear in the TCRdb table, and some are missing; sequencing was by immunoSEQ multiplex PCR. The table has about 82,000 clones, about 90% seen once. Material for sequencing was blood. These receptor sequences come from a man aged 45 to 65 in good health.

This chain uses TRBV5-1 with TRBJ1-1; 8 nucleotides line up with TRBD1. The CDR3 has 15 residues. Germline V CDR1 and CDR2: SGHRS, YFSETQ. V lost 4 bases and J lost 0; bases outside the gene matches: 5. The DNA of the CDR3 is TGCGCCAGCAGCCCGCCGGGACAGGTGAACACTGAAGCTTTCTTT. Its protein product is CASSPPGQVNTEAFF.

The V and J genes are TRBV4-1 and TRBJ1-4, with a weak D call TRBD1 (5 bases). Germline V gene data show CDR1 as MGHRA and CDR2 as YSYEKL. The V and J ends lost 0 bases and 8 bases respectively, with 13 bases between them. The CDR3 sequence is 15 residues long. The CDR3, as DNA: TGCGCCAGCAGCCAAGAGGGGGGTTTGAGGGAAAAACTGTTTTTT. Translation gives CASSQEGGLREKLFF.

The chain couples TRBV24-1 to TRBJ2-5; 7 bases are a match to TRBD1. The CDR3 runs to 14 residues. The germline V gene has CDR1 KGHDR and CDR2 SFDVKD. V gave up 4 bases and J gave up 7 bases; unmatched junction bases: 8. The CDR3 nucleotides are TGTGCCACCAGTGACCCTGACAGGGATGGGACCCAGTACTTC. Encoded protein: CATSDPDRDGTQYF.

This chain links TRBV11-2 with TRBJ1-2; D uncertain. Germline CDR1 reads SGHAT; CDR2 reads FQNNGV. This CDR3 contains 15 residues. V was cut by 5 bases and J by 3 bases, with 16 bases left in between. The CDR3 nucleotides read TGTGCCAGCAGCACCTCCCGGACCGAACACTATGGCTACACCTTC. Residues: CASSTSRTEHYGYTF.

This rearrangement joins TRBV11-2 to TRBJ1-4; 7 bases map to TRBD1. In germline, CDR1 is SGHAT, CDR2 FQNNGV. This CDR3 spans 18 amino acids. J was trimmed by 0 bases and V by 5 bases; bases with no gene match: 12. CDR3 nucleotides: TGTGCCAGCAGCCACCTTATAAGGGACAGAGCAACTAATGAAAAACTGTTTTTT. Translation: CASSHLIRDRATNEKLFF. Combining the CDR3 with reference TRBV11-2 and TRBJ1-4 gives the whole variable domain EAGVAQSPRYKIIEKRQSVAFWCNPISGHATLYWYQQILGQGPKLLIQFQNNGVVDDSQLPKDRFSAERLKGVDSTLKIQPAKLEDSAVYLCASSHLIRDRATNEKLFFGSGTQLSVL.

V usage is TRBV20-1 and J usage is TRBJ2-3; D call uncertain. CDR3 length: 12 residues. V was pared by 3 bases and J by 3 bases, with 7 bases between. The germline CDR1 and CDR2 sequences are DFQATT and SNEGSKA (reference sequence). The DNA of the CDR3 is TGCAGTGCTAGTGACCGAACAGATACGCAGTATTTT. It encodes CSASDRTDTQYF.

The count of this clone is one. The chain's CDR3 is CATRDINYEQYF. The CDR3 DNA reads TGTGCCACCAGGGACATTAACTACGAGCAGTACTTC. This chain joins TRBV24-1 and TRBJ2-7; D is possibly TRBD1 (5 bases). Germline V lookup: CDR1 KGHDR, CDR2 SFDVKD. The CDR3 runs 12 residues. Trimming left V 7 bases short and J 3 bases short, with 9 bases between.

In this sample, this clone turned up once. This chain connects TRBV18 to TRBJ2-3; 12 positions match TRBD2. Losses at the gene ends were 2 bases for V and 6 bases for J; bases not matched to a gene: 0. CDR3 size: 14 residues. Germline V gene data show CDR1 as KGHSH and CDR2 as LQKENI. The CDR3 DNA reads TGTGCCAGCTCACCAACTAGCGGGAGGGATACGCAGTATTTT. Translated: CASSPTSGRDTQYF.

As DNA, the CDR3 is TGTGCCAGCCTAGATAGGACAGGGGGTGTTGGCTACACCTTC. Its translation is CASLDRTGGVGYTF. This chain connects TRBV6-5 to TRBJ1-2, with 10 bases fitting TRBD1. The CDR3 runs 14 residues. Per germline, CDR1 MNHEY and CDR2 SVGAGI. The junction had 10 bases not matched to a gene; V was cut back by 8 bases and J by 7 bases.

The chain is built from TRBV4-3 and TRBJ2-3; 7 bases agree with TRBD2. The CDR3 is 16 residues long. V shed 4 bases, J shed 0 bases, and the junction held 7 bases outside the gene matches. Germline CDR1 is LGHNA and CDR2 is YSLEER. CDR3 amino acids: CASSRAGFTSTDTQYF. Here the CDR3 DNA reads TGCGCCAGCAGCCGAGCGGGATTTACTAGCACAGATACGCAGTATTTT.

The chain is built from TRBV29-1 and TRBJ1-2; no clear D. Germline V gene data show CDR1 as SQVTM and CDR2 as ANQGSEA. Deletions cut 2 bases from V and 6 bases from J, with 7 bases between. The CDR3 is 11 residues long. The CDR3 DNA sequence: TGCAGCGTTGAATACAGAGATGGCTACACCTTC. The encoded protein is CSVEYRDGYTF.

Here the CDR3 DNA reads TGTGCCAGCAGTTACGGAGCCGACAGGGCTGGGACTGAAGCTTTCTTT. The encoded protein is CASSYGADRAGTEAFF. The chain employs TRBV6-5 and TRBJ1-1; 7 bases are a match to TRBD1. The CDR3 consists of 16 residues. Germline V lookup: CDR1 MNHEY, CDR2 SVGAGI. V gave up 2 bases and J gave up 5 bases; unmatched junction bases: 11.

J is TRBJ2-5 and V is TRBV9; D ambiguous. V was shortened by 1 base and J by 4 bases, with 11 bases between the two germline ends. The CDR3 has 14 residues. The germline V gene has CDR1 SGDLS and CDR2 YYNGEE. For the CDR3, the DNA is TGTGCCAGCAGCGTATGGGCCTGGGGAGAGACCCAGTACTTC. Translating it yields CASSVWAWGETQYF.

This clone was observed a handful of times. The chain has TRBV5-5 and TRBJ2-1; D call uncertain. The V gene's germline CDR1 is SGHKS and CDR2 YYEKEE (reference sequence). The CDR3 totals 13 residues. The germline V and J ends were trimmed by 2 bases and 3 bases, with 6 bases remaining between them. The DNA of the CDR3 is TGTGCCAGCAGCTTCCGCGACTACAATGAGCAGTTCTTC. This encodes CASSFRDYNEQFF.

The chain uses TRBV11-2 and TRBJ1-2; D uncertain. V shed 2 bases and J shed 4 bases, with 17 bases lying between them. Looked up from germline, CDR1 is SGHAT and CDR2 is FQNNGV. This CDR3 comprises 16 residues. CDR3 nucleotides: TGTGCCAGCAGCTTATCCCTGCAGGAGGTTTTCTATGGCTACACCTTC. This codes for CASSLSLQEVFYGYTF.

The V gene is TRBV15, the J gene TRBJ1-4; 7 bases map to TRBD1. This CDR3 is 13 amino acids long. The V gene's germline CDR1 is LNHNV and CDR2 YYDKDF (reference sequence). V was pared by 8 bases and J by 4 bases, with 4 bases of the junction left unmatched. CDR3 in amino acids: CATSGQFNEKLFF. The CDR3 DNA sequence: TGTGCCACCTCGGGACAGTTTAATGAAAAACTGTTTTTT.

The table lists this clone with a count of one. The V and J genes are TRBV4-2 and TRBJ2-5; D may correspond to TRBD1 or TRBD2 (5 bases each). The V gene lost 2 bases and the J gene lost 3 bases, with 7 bases spanning the gap. The CDR3 has 13 residues. Germline assignment: CDR1 LGHNA and CDR2 YNFKEQ. The CDR3 nucleotides read TGTGCCAGCAGCCAATGGGGGAAAGAGACCCAGTACTTC. It encodes CASSQWGKETQYF.

V and J are TRBV4-1 and TRBJ1-4, with 7 bases that match TRBD1. The CDR3 runs to 15 residues. In germline, CDR1 is MGHRA, CDR2 YSYEKL. The V gene end was trimmed by 3 bases and the J gene end by 10 bases; junction bases not matched to a gene: 11. The CDR3 DNA follows: TGCGCCAGCAGCCACCCGGGACAGATCGTCGGAAAACTGTTTTTT. As protein: CASSHPGQIVGKLFF.

The genes are TRBV11-2 and TRBJ1-2; no clear D gene. V was clipped by 4 bases and J by 8 bases, with 8 bases between them. CDR1 and CDR2 (germline): SGHAT, FQNNGV. The CDR3 runs to 11 residues. CDR3 DNA sequence: TGTGCCAGCAGCTCTAATGGCGGCTACACCTTC. Translation: CASSSNGGYTF. Based on the CDR3 plus reference TRBV11-2 and TRBJ1-2, the full variable domain is EAGVAQSPRYKIIEKRQSVAFWCNPISGHATLYWYQQILGQGPKLLIQFQNNGVVDDSQLPKDRFSAERLKGVDSTLKIQPAKLEDSAVYLCASSSNGGYTFGSGTRLTVV.

The chain carries TRBV3-1 (or the pseudogene TRBV3-2) and TRBJ1-1; 8 bases are a match to TRBD1. With V trimmed by 5 bases and J by 6 bases, 11 bases remained unmatched. This CDR3 contains 15 residues. The germline gives CDR1 LGHDT, CDR2 YNNKEL (reference sequence). The CDR3 region is CASSSRTGSFAEAFF. DNA for the CDR3: TGTGCCAGCAGCTCACGGACAGGGAGTTTCGCTGAAGCTTTCTTT.

This chain connects TRBV11-3 to TRBJ2-3; 7 bases fit TRBD2. V lost 1 base, J lost 4 bases, and 5 bases stayed unmatched. The CDR3 extends over 15 amino acids. Germline loops: CDR1 SGHNT, CDR2 YENEEA. The CDR3 loop reads CASSLGRAGSDTQYF. The CDR3 DNA reads as TGTGCCAGCAGCTTAGGGCGAGCGGGGTCAGATACGCAGTATTTT.

This chain uses TRBV2 with TRBJ1-1; perhaps TRBD1 as D (5 bases). Germline V gene data show CDR1 as SNHLY and CDR2 as FYNNEI. This CDR3 has 15 amino acids. The ends were cut back, 6 bases at V and 5 bases at J, with 19 bases in the middle. The CDR3 here is CASRTLMGGGTEAFF. The CDR3 DNA is TGTGCCAGCAGAACTCTTATGGGGGGAGGAACTGAAGCTTTCTTT. Based on the CDR3 plus reference TRBV2 and TRBJ1-1, the full variable domain is EPEVTQTPSHQVTQMGQEVILRCVPISNHLYFYWYRQILGQKVEFLVSFYNNEISEKSEIFDDQFSVERPDGSNFTLKIRSTKLEDSAMYFCASRTLMGGGTEAFFGQGTRLTVV.

This sequence joins TRBV6-6 and TRBJ1-2, with no clear D. Trimming shortened V by 6 bases and J by 4 bases, and 9 bases separated the two germline ends. This CDR3 has 12 residues. Germline V gives CDR1 MNHNY, CDR2 SVGAGI (reference sequence). The CDR3 DNA sequence: TGTGCCAGCAGCCCGACACTCTATGGCTACACCTTC. It encodes CASSPTLYGYTF.

V is TRBV2 and J is TRBJ1-1; possibly TRBD1 for D (5 bases). The CDR3 loop spans 14 amino acids. CDR1 is SNHLY and CDR2 is FYNNEI in the germline V gene. Trimming pared 4 bases from V and 0 bases from J, leaving 9 bases between. The CDR3 sequence is CASSGQLVNTEAFF. The CDR3, as DNA: TGTGCCAGCAGTGGACAGCTAGTGAACACTGAAGCTTTCTTT.

J is TRBJ2-2 and V is TRBV24-1; TRBD1 aligns across 8 bases. Trimming cost V 4 bases and J 5 bases; bases outside gene matches: 5. Germline CDR1 reads KGHDR; CDR2 reads SFDVKD. The CDR3 sequence is 15 residues long. The CDR3 reads CATSENTGGTGELFF. CDR3 nucleotide sequence: TGTGCCACCAGTGAAAACACAGGGGGGACCGGGGAGCTGTTTTTT.

V and J are TRBV2 and TRBJ2-7; 9 positions match TRBD2. CDR3 length: 16 residues. The germline gives CDR1 SNHLY, CDR2 FYNNEI. The V segment lost 3 bases and the J segment 2 bases; nucleotides outside the gene matches: 8. DNA for the CDR3: TGTGCCAGCAGTGATTGGGCTAGCGGGGCCCCCTACGAGCAGTACGTC. This encodes CASSDWASGAPYEQYV.

The J gene is TRBJ1-4, the V gene TRBV5-1, with TRBD1 as a possible D gene (5 bases). Germline-derived CDR1 and CDR2 are SGHRS and YFSETQ. This CDR3 has 16 residues. Trimming shortened V by 0 bases and J by 5 bases, and 14 bases separated the two germline ends. In DNA form, the CDR3 reads TGCGCCAGCAGCTTGGGGCCGGCGACAGAGAATGAAAAACTGTTTTTT. Its translation is CASSLGPATENEKLFF.

The chain is built from TRBV6-5 and TRBJ2-7; TRBD1 aligns across 7 bases. V lost 4 bases and J lost 0; bases outside the gene matches: 6. The CDR3 runs 15 residues. CDR1 and CDR2 (germline): MNHEY, SVGAGI. CDR3 nucleotide sequence: TGTGCCAGCAGTTCCCCCGCAGGGGGCTCCTACGAGCAGTACTTC. Translating it yields CASSSPAGGSYEQYF.

J is TRBJ2-7 and V is TRBV18, with TRBD2 as a possible D gene (6 bases). Between the trimmed V and J ends, which lost 3 bases and 6 bases, there was a span of 15 bases. This CDR3 comprises 14 residues. The germline gives CDR1 KGHSH, CDR2 LQKENI. The CDR3 DNA sequence: TGTGCCAGCTCACCGGTGCAGGGTAGCGGCGAGCAGTACGTC. It is translated as CASSPVQGSGEQYV.

The J gene is TRBJ1-2, the V gene TRBV29-1; TRBD1 aligns across 7 bases. The CDR3 sequence is 12 residues long. Germline CDR1 and CDR2: SQVTM and ANQGSEA. The J segment lost 5 bases and the V segment lost 3 bases, leaving 3 bases of the junction unmatched. CDR3 bases: TGCAGCGTTGACCAGGGGGGTTATGGCTACACCTTC. Amino acid sequence: CSVDQGGYGYTF.